Presented here are 5 T cell receptor beta chains from one specimen sequenced in a study of T cell responses to AZD1222 COVID-19 vaccine. Only in-frame clones appear in the TCRdb table, and some are missing; sequencing was by immunoSEQ multiplex PCR. The table records about 94,000 clones, about 85% of them present only once. Sequenced material: peripheral blood, taken 28 days after the second AZD1222 dose. Receptors were obtained from an adult who received the AZD1222 COVID-19 vaccine.

This sequence joins TRBV5-1 and TRBJ1-2; perhaps TRBD1 as D (6 bases). V was shortened by 4 bases and J by 3 bases, with 13 bases between the two germline ends. The CDR3 contains 14 residues. Germline loops: CDR1 SGHRS, CDR2 YFSETQ. The CDR3 here is CASSPTAGDYGYTF. CDR3 bases: TGCGCCAGCAGCCCGACGGCAGGGGACTATGGCTACACCTTC.

The chain recombines TRBV6-5 with TRBJ1-3; D is possibly TRBD1 (5 bases). Trimming removed 4 bases from V and 0 bases from J, with 13 bases in between. CDR1 MNHEY and CDR2 SVGAGI come from the germline V gene. This CDR3 region has 16 residues. The CDR3 bases are TGTGCCAGCAGTTCCTCGACAGCATTCTCTGGAAACACCATATATTTT. Amino acid sequence: CASSSSTAFSGNTIYF.

This CDR3 is CASSLALRPGTALHF. CDR3 DNA sequence: TGTGCCAGCAGCTTGGCCTTGCGTCCCGGGACGGCCCTCCACTTT. The chain uses TRBV5-4 and TRBJ1-6, with D perhaps matching TRBD1 (5 bases). The length of the CDR3 is 15 residues. V dropped 0 bases and J dropped 14 bases, with 18 bases sitting between them. CDR1 SGHNT and CDR2 YYREEE come from the germline V gene (reference sequence).

The chain uses TRBV7-6 and TRBJ2-5; 12 nucleotides match TRBD2. The V gene's germline CDR1 is SGHVS and CDR2 FNYEAQ. The CDR3 contains 16 residues. The trim removed 1 base at V and 5 bases at J, leaving 5 bases unmatched. As DNA, the CDR3 is TGTGCCAGCAGCTTAGGACTAGCGGGAGCGGGGGAGACCCAGTACTTC. Residues: CASSLGLAGAGETQYF.

This sequence joins TRBV9 and TRBJ2-7; D could derive from TRBD1 or TRBD2 (6 bases each). Germline CDR1 and CDR2: SGDLS and YYNGEE. The V and J ends lost 2 bases and 1 base respectively, with 13 bases between them. The CDR3 runs to 15 residues. The CDR3 DNA reads as TGTGCCAGCAGCGTCGGGGGCGCCGGGTCCTACGAGCAGTACTTC. This encodes CASSVGGAGSYEQYF.